The rows below give T cell receptor beta chains drawn from one sample of a study of blood T cell repertoires in COVID-19. Assay used: immunoSEQ multiplex PCR; TCRdb lists only in-frame clones, some missing. This sample has fewer than 250,000 clones; 85% to 90% occur once, and the top ten carry around 0.85%. Sequences were obtained from PBMCs or T cells enriched from blood (not recorded which). All receptors derive from a man aged 50-59 years who had been exposed to COVID-19. Both conserved end residues are part of each CDR3. The order of the fields is V gene, J gene, D gene, clone size, CDR3 DNA, CDR3 protein. D genes are given only for firm matches. Clone size, where shown, is once, few, many, or a class for clones that have expanded.

v_call: TRBV30
j_call: TRBJ2-2
d_call: TRBD1
clone_size: -
cdr3_nt: TGTGCCTGGAGTCAGCGGACAGGGACGTTACGTACCGGGGAGCTGTTTTTT
cdr3_aa: CAWSQRTGTLRTGELFF

v_call: TRBV5-1
j_call: TRBJ1-1
d_call: -
clone_size: -
cdr3_nt: TGCGCCAGCAGCTTGGTAGGGGTAGCTGAAGCTTTCTTT
cdr3_aa: CASSLVGVAEAFF

v_call: TRBV10-1
j_call: TRBJ2-7
d_call: -
clone_size: -
cdr3_nt: TGCGCCAGCAAGGGAGGGACAGGCATTTGCTCCTACGAGCAGTACTTC
cdr3_aa: CASKGGTGICSYEQYF

v_call: TRBV5-1
j_call: TRBJ2-3
d_call: TRBD1
clone_size: -
cdr3_nt: TGCGCCAGCAGCTTGGCGAGGACAGGGGACGGCACAGATACGCAGTATTTT
cdr3_aa: CASSLARTGDGTDTQYF

v_call: TRBV28
j_call: TRBJ1-2
d_call: -
clone_size: -
cdr3_nt: TGTGCCAGCAGTTTAACCGGACAGCTCTATGGCTACACCTTC
cdr3_aa: CASSLTGQLYGYTF

v_call: TRBV9
j_call: TRBJ2-1
d_call: -
clone_size: -
cdr3_nt: TGTGCCAGCAGCGTAGTTGGACAAGCAGGTGAGCAGTTCTTC
cdr3_aa: CASSVVGQAGEQFF

v_call: TRBV7-2
j_call: TRBJ2-3
d_call: TRBD2
clone_size: -
cdr3_nt: TGTGCCAGCAGCGGGACTAGCGGACACACAGATACGCAGTATTTT
cdr3_aa: CASSGTSGHTDTQYF

v_call: TRBV18
j_call: TRBJ1-2
d_call: -
clone_size: once
cdr3_nt: TGTGCCAGCTCCCAAGCGAGGGAAGGGGGCTACACCTTC
cdr3_aa: CASSQAREGGYTF

v_call: TRBV24-1
j_call: TRBJ2-3
d_call: TRBD1
clone_size: -
cdr3_nt: TGTGCCACCAGTGATTGGGCTTCCGGGACAGGGGCTATTGTGACAGATACGCAGTATTTT
cdr3_aa: CATSDWASGTGAIVTDTQYF

v_call: TRBV27
j_call: TRBJ2-2
d_call: -
clone_size: -
cdr3_nt: TGTGCCAGCAGTTTCTTCGGACAAGGGTACACCGGGGAGCTGTTTTTT
cdr3_aa: CASSFFGQGYTGELFF

v_call: TRBV5-1
j_call: TRBJ1-4
d_call: -
clone_size: -
cdr3_nt: TGCGCCAGCAGACCGCAGGGGCTAATTAATGAAAAACTGTTTTTT
cdr3_aa: CASRPQGLINEKLFF

v_call: TRBV5-1
j_call: TRBJ1-2
d_call: -
clone_size: -
cdr3_nt: TGCGCCAGCAGCTTGGGACAGGTGGAAGGCTACACCTTC
cdr3_aa: CASSLGQVEGYTF

v_call: TRBV18
j_call: TRBJ1-2
d_call: TRBD1
clone_size: -
cdr3_nt: TGTGCCAGCTCACCACTCGAGACAGGGGATGGCTACACCTTC
cdr3_aa: CASSPLETGDGYTF

v_call: TRBV5-1
j_call: TRBJ1-1
d_call: TRBD1
clone_size: once
cdr3_nt: TGCGCCAGCAGCTTAAACAAGGGGGCGAACACTGAAGCTTTCTTT
cdr3_aa: CASSLNKGANTEAFF

v_call: TRBV7-2
j_call: TRBJ2-5
d_call: -
clone_size: -
cdr3_nt: TGTGCCAGCAGCTTACGTAGGGGCCTGGAGACCCAGTACTTC
cdr3_aa: CASSLRRGLETQYF

v_call: TRBV19
j_call: TRBJ1-5
d_call: -
clone_size: -
cdr3_nt: TGTGCCAGTAGTATTGCCGGGGTGGGAAGCAATCAGCCCCAGCATTTT
cdr3_aa: CASSIAGVGSNQPQHF

v_call: TRBV10-3
j_call: TRBJ1-2
d_call: -
clone_size: -
cdr3_nt: TGTGCCATCAGTGAGGGGGGGGAGTATGGCTACACCTTC
cdr3_aa: CAISEGGEYGYTF

v_call: TRBV27
j_call: TRBJ2-3
d_call: -
clone_size: -
cdr3_nt: TGTGCCAGCAGTTCCTCCCCGTTGGGCACGCAGTATTTT
cdr3_aa: CASSSSPLGTQYF

v_call: TRBV5-6
j_call: TRBJ2-7
d_call: -
clone_size: -
cdr3_nt: TGTGCCAGCAGCCTCAGGGGCGTAAGGACCTACGAGCAGTACTTC
cdr3_aa: CASSLRGVRTYEQYF

v_call: TRBV28
j_call: TRBJ1-4
d_call: -
clone_size: -
cdr3_nt: TGTGCCAGTCAGTATGGAACTAATGAAAAACTGTTTTTT
cdr3_aa: CASQYGTNEKLFF

v_call: TRBV2
j_call: TRBJ1-4
d_call: -
clone_size: few
cdr3_nt: TGTGCCAGCCAAGAAGGACACGGGAATGAAAAACTGTTTTTT
cdr3_aa: CASQEGHGNEKLFF

v_call: TRBV24-1
j_call: TRBJ1-1
d_call: -
clone_size: -
cdr3_nt: TGTGCCACCAGTGATGGCCAGGGGTCTTGGACTGAAGCTTTCTTT
cdr3_aa: CATSDGQGSWTEAFF

v_call: TRBV27
j_call: TRBJ1-1
d_call: -
clone_size: -
cdr3_nt: TGTGCCAGCAGTTTATCGGTAGTACAGACTGAAGCTTTCTTT
cdr3_aa: CASSLSVVQTEAFF

v_call: TRBV28
j_call: TRBJ2-7
d_call: TRBD1
clone_size: -
cdr3_nt: TGTGCCAGCAGTTCCCCACCGAGACAGGGGTCCTACGAGCAGTACTTC
cdr3_aa: CASSSPPRQGSYEQYF

v_call: TRBV28
j_call: TRBJ1-4
d_call: -
clone_size: -
cdr3_nt: TGTGCCAGCAGACGCCACAGGCCTAATGAAAAACTGTTTTTT
cdr3_aa: CASRRHRPNEKLFF

v_call: TRBV11-2
j_call: TRBJ2-7
d_call: TRBD1
clone_size: -
cdr3_nt: TGTGCCAGCAGCTTGGGACAGAGATATTACGAGCAGTACTTC
cdr3_aa: CASSLGQRYYEQYF

v_call: TRBV2
j_call: TRBJ2-7
d_call: TRBD1
clone_size: -
cdr3_nt: TGTGCCAGCACCCCGGGACAGGGTGTCGAGCAGTACTTC
cdr3_aa: CASTPGQGVEQYF